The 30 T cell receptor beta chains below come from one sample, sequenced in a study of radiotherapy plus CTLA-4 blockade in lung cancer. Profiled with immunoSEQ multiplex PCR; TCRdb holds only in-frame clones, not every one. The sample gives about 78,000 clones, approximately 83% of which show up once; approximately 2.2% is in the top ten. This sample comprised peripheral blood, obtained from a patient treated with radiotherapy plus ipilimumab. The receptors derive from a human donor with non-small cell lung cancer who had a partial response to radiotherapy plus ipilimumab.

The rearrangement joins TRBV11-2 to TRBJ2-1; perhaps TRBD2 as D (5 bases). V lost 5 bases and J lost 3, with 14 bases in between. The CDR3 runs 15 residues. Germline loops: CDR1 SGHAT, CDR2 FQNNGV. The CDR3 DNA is TGTGCCAGCAGCCCGGCCCAGCGGAACTACAATGAGCAGTTCTTC. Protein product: CASSPAQRNYNEQFF.

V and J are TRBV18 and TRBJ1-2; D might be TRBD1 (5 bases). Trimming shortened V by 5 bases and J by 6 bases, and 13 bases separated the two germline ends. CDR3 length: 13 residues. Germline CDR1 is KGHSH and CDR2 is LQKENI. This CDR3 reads CASSVQTVDGYTF. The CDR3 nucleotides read TGTGCCAGCTCAGTTCAGACAGTTGATGGCTACACCTTC.

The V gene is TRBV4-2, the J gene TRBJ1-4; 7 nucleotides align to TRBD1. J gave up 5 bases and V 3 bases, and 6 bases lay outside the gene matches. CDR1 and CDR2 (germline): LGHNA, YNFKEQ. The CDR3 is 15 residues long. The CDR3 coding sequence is TGTGCCAGCAGCCATTCGACAGGGTTAAATGAAAAACTGTTTTTT. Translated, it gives CASSHSTGLNEKLFF.

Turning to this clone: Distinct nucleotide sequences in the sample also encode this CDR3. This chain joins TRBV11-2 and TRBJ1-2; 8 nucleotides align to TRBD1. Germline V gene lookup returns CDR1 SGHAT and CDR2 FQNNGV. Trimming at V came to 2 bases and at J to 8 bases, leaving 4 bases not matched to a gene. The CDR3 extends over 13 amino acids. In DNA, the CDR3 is TGTGCCAGCAGCTTAAACGACAGGGGAGGCTACACCTTC. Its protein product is CASSLNDRGGYTF.

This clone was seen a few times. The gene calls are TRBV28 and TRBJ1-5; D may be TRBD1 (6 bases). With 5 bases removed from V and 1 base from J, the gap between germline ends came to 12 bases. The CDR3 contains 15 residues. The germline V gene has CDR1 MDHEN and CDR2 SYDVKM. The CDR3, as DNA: TGTGCCAGCAGTAAACAGGGCCGGAGCAATCAGCCCCAGCATTTT. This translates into CASSKQGRSNQPQHF.

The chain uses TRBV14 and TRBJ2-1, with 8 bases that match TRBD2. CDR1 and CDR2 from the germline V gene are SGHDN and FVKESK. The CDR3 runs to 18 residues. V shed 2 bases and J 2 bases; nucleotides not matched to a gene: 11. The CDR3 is CASSQSLPAGVPYNEQFF. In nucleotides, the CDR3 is TGTGCCAGCAGCCAATCCCTACCAGCGGGAGTCCCCTACAATGAGCAGTTCTTC.

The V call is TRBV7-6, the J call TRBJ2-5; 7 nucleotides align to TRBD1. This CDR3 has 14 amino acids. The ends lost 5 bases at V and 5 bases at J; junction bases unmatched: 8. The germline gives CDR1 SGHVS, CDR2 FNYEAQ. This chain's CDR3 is CASSETGSVETQYF. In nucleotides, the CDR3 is TGTGCCAGCAGCGAGACAGGGTCTGTCGAGACCCAGTACTTC.

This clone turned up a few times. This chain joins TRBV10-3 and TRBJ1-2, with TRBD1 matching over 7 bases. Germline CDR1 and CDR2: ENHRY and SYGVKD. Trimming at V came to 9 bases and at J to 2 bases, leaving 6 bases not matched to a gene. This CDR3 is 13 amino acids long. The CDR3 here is CAISTGANYGYTF. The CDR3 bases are TGTGCCATATCTACAGGGGCCAACTATGGCTACACCTTC.

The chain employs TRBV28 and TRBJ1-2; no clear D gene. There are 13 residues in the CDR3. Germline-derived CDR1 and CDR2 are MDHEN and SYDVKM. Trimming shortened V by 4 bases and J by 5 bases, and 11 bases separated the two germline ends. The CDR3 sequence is CASSSSAGYGYTF. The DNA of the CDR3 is TGTGCCAGCAGTTCATCTGCCGGGTATGGCTACACCTTC.

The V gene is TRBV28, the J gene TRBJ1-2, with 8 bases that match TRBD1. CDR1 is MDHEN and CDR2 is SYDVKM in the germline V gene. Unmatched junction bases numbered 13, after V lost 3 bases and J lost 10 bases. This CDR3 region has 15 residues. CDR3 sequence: CASSLFSQGARDYTF. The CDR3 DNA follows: TGTGCCAGCAGTTTGTTCTCGCAGGGGGCGAGGGACTACACCTTC.

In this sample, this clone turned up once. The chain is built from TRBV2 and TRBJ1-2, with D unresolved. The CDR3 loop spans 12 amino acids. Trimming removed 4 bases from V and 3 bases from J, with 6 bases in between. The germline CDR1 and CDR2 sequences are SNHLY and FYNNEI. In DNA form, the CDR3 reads TGTGCCAGCAGTGCCGGGGACTATGGCTACACCTTC. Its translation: CASSAGDYGYTF.

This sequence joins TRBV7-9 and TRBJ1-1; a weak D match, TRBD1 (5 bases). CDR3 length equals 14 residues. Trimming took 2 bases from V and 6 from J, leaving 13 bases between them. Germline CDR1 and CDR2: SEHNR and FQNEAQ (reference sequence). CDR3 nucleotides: TGTGCCAGCAGCTTACTCCACCAGGGCTCTGAAGCTTTCTTT. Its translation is CASSLLHQGSEAFF.

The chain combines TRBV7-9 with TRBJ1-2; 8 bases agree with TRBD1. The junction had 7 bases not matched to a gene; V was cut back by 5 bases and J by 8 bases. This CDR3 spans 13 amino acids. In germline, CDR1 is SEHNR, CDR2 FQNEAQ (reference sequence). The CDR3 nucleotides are TGTGCCAGCAGCCTACAGGGGGTAAAAGGCTACACCTTC. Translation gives CASSLQGVKGYTF. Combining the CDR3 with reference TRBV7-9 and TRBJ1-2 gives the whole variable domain DTGVSQNPRHKITKRGQNVTFRCDPISEHNRLYWYRQTLGQGPEFLTYFQNEAQLEKSRLLSDRFSAERPKGSFSTLEIQRTEQGDSAMYLCASSLQGVKGYTFGSGTRLTVV.

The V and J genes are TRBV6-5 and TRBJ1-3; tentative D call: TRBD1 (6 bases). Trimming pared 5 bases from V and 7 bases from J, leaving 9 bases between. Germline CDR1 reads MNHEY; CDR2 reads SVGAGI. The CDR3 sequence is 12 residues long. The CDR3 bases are TGTGCCAGCAGTGAAGGGGGTAACACCATATATTTT. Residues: CASSEGGNTIYF.

In DNA form, the CDR3 reads TGCAGCGCTAGGGGGGGCGGGGGGCACACAGATACGCAGTATTTT. Residues: CSARGGGGHTDTQYF. This sequence joins TRBV29-1 and TRBJ2-3; TRBD2 aligns across 8 bases. The V and J ends lost 7 bases and 2 bases, in that order; junction bases with no gene match: 11. The germline CDR1 and CDR2 sequences are SQVTM and ANQGSEA. The CDR3 has 15 amino acids.

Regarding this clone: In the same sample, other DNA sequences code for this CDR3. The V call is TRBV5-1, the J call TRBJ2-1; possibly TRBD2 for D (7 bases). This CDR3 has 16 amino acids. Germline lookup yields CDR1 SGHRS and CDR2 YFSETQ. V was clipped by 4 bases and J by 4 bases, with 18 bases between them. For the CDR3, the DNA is TGCGCCAGCAGCCGAGGGGGGGTGGGGGTTTACAATGAGCAGTTCTTC. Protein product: CASSRGGVGVYNEQFF.

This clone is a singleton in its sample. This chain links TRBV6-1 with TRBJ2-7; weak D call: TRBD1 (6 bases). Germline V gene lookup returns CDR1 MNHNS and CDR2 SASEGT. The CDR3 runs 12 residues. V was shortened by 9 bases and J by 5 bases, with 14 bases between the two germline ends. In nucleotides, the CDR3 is TGTGCCAGTAGACTACAGGGTAACGAGCAGTACTTC. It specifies CASRLQGNEQYF.

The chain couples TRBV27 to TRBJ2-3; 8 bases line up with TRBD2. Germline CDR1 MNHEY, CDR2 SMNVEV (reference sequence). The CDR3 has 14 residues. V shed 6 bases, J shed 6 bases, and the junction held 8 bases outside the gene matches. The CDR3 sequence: CASSDGRASDTQYF. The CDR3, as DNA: TGTGCCAGCAGCGACGGGAGGGCCAGTGATACGCAGTATTTT.

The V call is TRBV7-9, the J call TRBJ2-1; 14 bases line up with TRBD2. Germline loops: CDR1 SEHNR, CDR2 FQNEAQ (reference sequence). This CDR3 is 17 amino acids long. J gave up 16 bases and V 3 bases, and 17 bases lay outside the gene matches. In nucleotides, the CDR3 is TGTGCCAGCAGCTTTTCGGGTCAGACTAGCGGGAGGGGATGGGGATTCTTC. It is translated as CASSFSGQTSGRGWGFF.

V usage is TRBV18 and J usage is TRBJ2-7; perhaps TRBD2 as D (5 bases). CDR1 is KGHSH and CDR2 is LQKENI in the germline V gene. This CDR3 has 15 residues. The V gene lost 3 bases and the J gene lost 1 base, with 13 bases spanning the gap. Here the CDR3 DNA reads TGTGCCAGCTCACCCGTGGGAGTCGGTTCCTACGAGCAGTACGTC. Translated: CASSPVGVGSYEQYV.

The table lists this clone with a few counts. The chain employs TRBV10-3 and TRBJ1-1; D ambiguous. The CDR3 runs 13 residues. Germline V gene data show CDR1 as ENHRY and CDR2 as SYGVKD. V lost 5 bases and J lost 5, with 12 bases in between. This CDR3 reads CAISLERGTEAFF. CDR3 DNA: TGTGCCATCAGTCTAGAACGTGGGACTGAAGCTTTCTTT.

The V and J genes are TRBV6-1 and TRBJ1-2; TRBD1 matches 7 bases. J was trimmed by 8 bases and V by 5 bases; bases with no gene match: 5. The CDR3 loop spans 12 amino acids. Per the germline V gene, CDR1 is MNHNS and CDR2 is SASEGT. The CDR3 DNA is TGTGCCAGCAGTCCCCTACAGGGGGGCTACACCTTC. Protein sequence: CASSPLQGGYTF.

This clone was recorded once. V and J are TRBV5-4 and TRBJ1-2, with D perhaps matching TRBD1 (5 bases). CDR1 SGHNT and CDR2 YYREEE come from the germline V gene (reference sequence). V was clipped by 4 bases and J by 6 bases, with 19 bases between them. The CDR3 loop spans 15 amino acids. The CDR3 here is CASSPAREGLHGYTF. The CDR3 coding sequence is TGTGCCAGCAGCCCCGCTCGGGAGGGGCTTCATGGCTACACCTTC.

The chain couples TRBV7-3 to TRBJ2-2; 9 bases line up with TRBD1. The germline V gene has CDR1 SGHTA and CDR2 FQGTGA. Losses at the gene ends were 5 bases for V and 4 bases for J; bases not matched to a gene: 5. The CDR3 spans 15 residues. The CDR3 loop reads CASSQQGAPTGELFF. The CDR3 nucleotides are TGTGCCAGCAGCCAACAGGGGGCGCCCACCGGGGAGCTGTTTTTT.

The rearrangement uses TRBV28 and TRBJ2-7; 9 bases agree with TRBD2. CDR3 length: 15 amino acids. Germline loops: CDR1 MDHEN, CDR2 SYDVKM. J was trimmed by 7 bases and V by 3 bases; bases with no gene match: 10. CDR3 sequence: CASSFPREGLGEQYF. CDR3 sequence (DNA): TGTGCCAGCAGTTTCCCGCGGGAGGGCCTGGGAGAGCAGTACTTC.

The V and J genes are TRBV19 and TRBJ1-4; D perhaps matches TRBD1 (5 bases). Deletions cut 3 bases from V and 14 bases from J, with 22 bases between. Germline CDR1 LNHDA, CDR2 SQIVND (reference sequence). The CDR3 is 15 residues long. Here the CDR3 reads CASSISGDAFRGLFF. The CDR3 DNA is TGTGCCAGTAGTATCTCGGGGGACGCCTTCAGAGGGCTGTTTTTT.

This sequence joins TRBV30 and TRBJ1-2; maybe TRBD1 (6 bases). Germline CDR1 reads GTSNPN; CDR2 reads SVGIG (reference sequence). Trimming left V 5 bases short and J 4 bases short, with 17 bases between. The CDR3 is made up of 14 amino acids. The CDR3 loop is CAWGDKLLIYGYTF. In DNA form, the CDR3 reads TGTGCCTGGGGGGACAAGTTGCTAATCTATGGCTACACCTTC.

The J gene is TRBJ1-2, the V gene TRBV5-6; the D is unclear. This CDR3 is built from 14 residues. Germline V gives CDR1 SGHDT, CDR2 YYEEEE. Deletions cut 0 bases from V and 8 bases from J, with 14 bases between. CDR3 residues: CASSLVWSGDGYTF. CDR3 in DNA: TGTGCCAGCAGCTTGGTATGGTCGGGAGACGGCTACACCTTC.

DNA for the CDR3: TGTGCCTGGAGTTGGGGACAGGGGAGCACAGATACGCAGTATTTT. Translation gives CAWSWGQGSTDTQYF. The chain has TRBV30 and TRBJ2-3; 10 bases match TRBD1. The CDR3 runs to 15 residues. V gave up 2 bases and J gave up 0 bases; unmatched junction bases: 2. Looked up from germline, CDR1 is GTSNPN and CDR2 is SVGIG (reference sequence).

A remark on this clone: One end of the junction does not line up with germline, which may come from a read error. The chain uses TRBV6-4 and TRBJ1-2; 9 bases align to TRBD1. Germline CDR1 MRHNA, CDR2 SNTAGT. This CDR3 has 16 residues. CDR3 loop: CAGRGDRVDGNYGYTF. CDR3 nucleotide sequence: TGTGCCGGCAGAGGGGACAGGGTGGATGGGAACTATGGCTACACCTTC.